This T cell receptor (beta chain) derives from a study of blood T cell repertoires in COVID-19. V trimming: 0 bases; J trimming: 8 bases; junction bases outside the gene matches: 11. The germline V gene has CDR1 MNHEY and CDR2 SVGEGT. The CDR3 extends over 16 amino acids. Authors' methods: Estimates of nucleated cell counts were drawn from the amplification of reference gene primers. Method: immunoSEQ multiplex PCR; TCRdb's copy keeps in-frame clones and lacks some. V, J and clone size reflect that table, while D and trimming were determined from the DNA. The sample records some 110,000 clones, 80% to 95% being singletons.

This sequence originates from a man between 45 and 60 years old with COVID-19, enrolled during active disease. V usage is TRBV6-2 or TRBV6-3 and J usage is TRBJ1-2; the match to TRBD1 covers 8 bases. The specimen sequenced was peripheral blood. The CDR3 here is CASSYSIGQGGSGYTF. CDR3 bases: TGTGCCAGCAGTTACTCGATCGGACAGGGAGGTTCGGGCTACACCTTC.